One T cell receptor beta chain is described in this entry. It is unclear where the CDR3 begins or ends on the DNA, so no DNA is shown, and the CDR3 is as TCRdb lists it. Method: immunoSEQ multiplex PCR; TCRdb's copy keeps in-frame clones and lacks some. The sample carries 40,000 to 50,000 clones, 90% to 95% recorded once. The CDR3 is 16 residues long, counting both termini. Germline CDR1 and CDR2: SGHNT and YYREEE (reference sequence). This sample is drawn from a study of control samples from healthy donors and cancer patients. This chain links TRBV5-4 with TRBJ2-1; the DNA was not used to check the table's D call, TRBD1. The receptor was isolated from a man in his 60s in good health. Specimen: blood. The CDR3 region is CASSLRQQGALNEQFF.